This record concerns one TCR beta chain sequence. Its cognate antigen is unknown. This sample was included in a study of cytomegalovirus exposure and HLA in healthy donors. Donors were drawn from the approximately 120-subject validation cohort, separate from the approximately 700-subject first cohort. Method: immunoSEQ multiplex PCR; TCRdb's copy keeps in-frame clones and lacks some. Among roughly 100,000 clones listed, 86% were seen once. Study-level points and caveats: The authors listed 164 TCR beta chains as cytomegalovirus-associated. The study found most TCR sequences rare, yet found some public TCRs in many donors. In the roughly 120 validation repertoires, a later analysis found that first-cohort TCR clusters tended to co-occur.

Germline loops: CDR1 SGHTA, CDR2 FQGNSA. This CDR3 comprises 12 residues. Between the trimmed V and J ends, which lost 5 bases and 8 bases, there was a span of 10 bases. The rearrangement links TRBV7-2 to TRBJ2-1; D might be TRBD2 (5 bases). The sequence came from a woman aged 18-29 years in good health and CMV-seropositive. The sample comprised PBMCs. The CDR3 reads CASSGSSDEQFF. CDR3 in DNA: TGTGCCAGCAGCGGTAGTAGCGATGAGCAGTTCTTC. Full variable domain (remainder filled in from reference TRBV7-2 and TRBJ2-1): GAGVSQSPSNKVTEKGKDVELRCDPISGHTALYWYRQSLGQGLEFLIYFQGNSAPDKSGLPSDRFSAERTGGSVSTLTIQRTQQEDSAVYLCASSGSSDEQFFGPGTRLTVL.